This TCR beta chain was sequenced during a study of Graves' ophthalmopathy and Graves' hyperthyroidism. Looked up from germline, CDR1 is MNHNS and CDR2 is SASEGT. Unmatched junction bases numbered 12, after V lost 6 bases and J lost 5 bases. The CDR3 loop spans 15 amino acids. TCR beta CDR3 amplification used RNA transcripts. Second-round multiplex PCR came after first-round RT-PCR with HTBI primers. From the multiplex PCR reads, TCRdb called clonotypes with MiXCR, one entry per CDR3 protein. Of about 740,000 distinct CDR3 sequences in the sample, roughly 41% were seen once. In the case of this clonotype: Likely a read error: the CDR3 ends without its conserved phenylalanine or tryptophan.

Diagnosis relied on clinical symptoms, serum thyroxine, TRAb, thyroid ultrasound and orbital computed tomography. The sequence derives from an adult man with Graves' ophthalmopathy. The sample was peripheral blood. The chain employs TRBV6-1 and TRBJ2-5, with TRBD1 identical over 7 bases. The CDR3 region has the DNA TGTGCCAGCAGCGACCGGGACAGCGAGGGGGAGACCCAGTACCTC. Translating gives CASSDRDSEGETQYL.